The subject of this entry is one TCR beta chain. The target antigen is unknown. It was healthy bone marrow donors who served as donors. When sampled, the donors appeared nominally healthy, though they likely had unrecorded immune exposures. The data are from a study of cytomegalovirus exposure and HLA in healthy donors. V was clipped by 8 bases and J by 4 bases, with 11 bases between them. The germline V gene has CDR1 MNHNY and CDR2 SVGAGI (reference sequence). The CDR3 length is 12 residues. The PCR had 60 Vbeta and 13 Jbeta primers. Sequenced by immunoSEQ multiplex PCR; TCRdb stores in-frame clones only, minus some. The sample lists roughly 100,000 clones; approximately 72% were seen once. Study-level points and caveats: In a later analysis, at a false discovery rate of 0.05, 16,951 TCR beta sequences matched HLA alleles.

The sequence derives from a man aged 25 to 40 in good health and CMV-seronegative. The chain joins TRBV6-6 to TRBJ1-2, with D hard to call. Sequenced material: PBMCs. The CDR3 coding sequence is TGTGCCAGCCCGCCGGGTTCCTATGGCTACACCTTC. Amino acids: CASPPGSYGYTF.